A single sample is the source of the 20 T cell receptor beta chains below, sequenced in a study of blood T cell repertoires in COVID-19. Sequenced by immunoSEQ multiplex PCR; TCRdb stores in-frame clones only, minus some. The sample has 150,000 to 200,000 clones; roughly 91% are singletons. The sequencing input was peripheral blood. All receptors derive from a human donor in a cohort sampled during active COVID-19.

The chain uses TRBV19 and TRBJ1-4, with D possibly TRBD1 on 6 matching bases. The V gene lost 3 bases and the J gene lost 7 bases, with 12 bases spanning the gap. The CDR3 has 14 amino acids. Per the germline V gene, CDR1 is LNHDA and CDR2 is SQIVND (reference sequence). CDR3 DNA: TGTGCCAGTAGTATGACAGGATACTTTGAAAAACTGTTTTTT. This codes for CASSMTGYFEKLFF. Supplemented by reference TRBV19 and TRBJ1-4, the full variable domain reads DGGITQSPKYLFRKEGQNVTLSCEQNLNHDAMYWYRQDPGQGLRLIYYSQIVNDFQKGDIAEGYSVSREKKESFPLTVTSAQKNPTAFYLCASSMTGYFEKLFFGSGTQLSVL.

V is TRBV15 and J is TRBJ2-7; no firm D call. This CDR3 comprises 17 residues. The germline V gene encodes CDR1 LNHNV and CDR2 YYDKDF (reference sequence). V was clipped by 0 bases and J by 0 bases, with 15 bases between them. CDR3 DNA sequence: TGTGCCACCAGCAGAGAACCAATGGGCAGAAGCTCCTACGAGCAGTACTTC. Protein: CATSREPMGRSSYEQYF.

The chain employs TRBV28 and TRBJ1-3; a possible D gene is TRBD1 (6 bases). Per the germline V gene, CDR1 is MDHEN and CDR2 is SYDVKM. Deletions cut 3 bases from V and 5 bases from J, with 14 bases between. The CDR3 has 15 residues. CDR3 sequence (DNA): TGTGCCAGCAGTTTGGGGGCCCGAACGAGAAACACCATATATTTT. Its translation: CASSLGARTRNTIYF.

This chain links TRBV5-5 with TRBJ1-1; TRBD1 matches at 7 bases. This CDR3 spans 13 amino acids. The V gene's germline CDR1 is SGHKS and CDR2 YYEKEE (reference sequence). Germline trimming cut 3 bases from V and 5 bases from J; bases unmatched to any gene: 4. CDR3 sequence (DNA): TGTGCCAGCAGCTCCCGACAGGGAACTGAAGCTTTCTTT. Translation: CASSSRQGTEAFF.

The rearrangement uses TRBV29-1 and TRBJ2-7; 10 nucleotides agree with TRBD2. CDR1 SQVTM and CDR2 ANQGSEA come from the germline V gene. The CDR3 is 17 amino acids. The V segment lost 4 bases and the J segment 4 bases; nucleotides outside the gene matches: 16. CDR3: CSVVNLIGTSARYEQYF. The CDR3 region has the DNA TGCAGCGTTGTGAATCTTATCGGGACTAGCGCGAGATACGAGCAGTACTTC.

J is TRBJ2-7 and V is TRBV28; 9 nucleotides align to TRBD2. Germline V gene sequence: CDR1 MDHEN, CDR2 SYDVKM. Trimming removed 4 bases from V and 0 bases from J; junction bases left unmatched: 4. The CDR3 extends over 15 amino acids. The CDR3 loop reads CASSSFSGSSYEQYF. In DNA form, the CDR3 reads TGTGCCAGCAGTTCCTTTAGCGGGAGCTCCTACGAGCAGTACTTC.

Only a few counts were recorded for this clone. The chain couples TRBV2 to TRBJ1-4; the D gene is possibly TRBD1 (6 bases). The CDR3 loop spans 14 amino acids. The V end lost 6 bases, the J end lost 8 bases, and 16 bases lay between the germline ends. CDR1 SNHLY and CDR2 FYNNEI come from the germline V gene. The CDR3 bases are TGTGCCAGCAGCCTAGACAGGTTATCCGAAAAACTGTTTTTT. Translated, it gives CASSLDRLSEKLFF.

The chain combines TRBV9 with TRBJ2-7; 9 bases are shared with TRBD2. The germline CDR1 and CDR2 sequences are SGDLS and YYNGEE. J gave up 3 bases and V 3 bases, and 10 bases lay outside the gene matches. CDR3 length equals 16 residues. The CDR3 nucleotides are TGTGCCAGCAGCGGACGGGAAGCGGGGGGACACTACGAGCAGTACTTC. Translated: CASSGREAGGHYEQYF.

This clone was seen once. V usage is TRBV5-1 and J usage is TRBJ1-2; D uncertain. The germline V gene encodes CDR1 SGHRS and CDR2 YFSETQ. The length of the CDR3 is 15 residues. V was pared by 4 bases and J by 7 bases, with 20 bases between. The chain's CDR3 is CASSVDSGLKSGYTF. The CDR3 nucleotides are TGCGCCAGCAGCGTGGACTCGGGGTTGAAGAGTGGCTACACCTTC.

The chain uses TRBV6-6 and TRBJ2-6; D is unresolved. The CDR3 extends over 14 amino acids. Trimming stripped 4 bases from V and 0 bases from J, with 4 bases between. Germline V gives CDR1 MNHNY, CDR2 SVGAGI (reference sequence). CDR3 amino acids: CASSWSSGANVLTF. In nucleotides, the CDR3 is TGTGCCAGCAGTTGGAGCTCTGGGGCCAACGTCCTGACTTTC.

The V call is TRBV7-2, the J call TRBJ2-1; 13 positions agree with TRBD2. After removal of 5 bases from V and 4 bases from J, the junction contained 2 bases not matched to a gene. The CDR3 sequence is 15 residues long. Germline V lookup: CDR1 SGHTA, CDR2 FQGNSA. In DNA, the CDR3 is TGTGCCAGCAGCGGACTAGCGGGGGTGTACAATGAGCAGTTCTTC. This sequence encodes CASSGLAGVYNEQFF. Full variable domain (rest looked up from reference TRBV7-2 and TRBJ2-1): GAGVSQSPSNKVTEKGKDVELRCDPISGHTALYWYRQSLGQGLEFLIYFQGNSAPDKSGLPSDRFSAERTGGSVSTLTIQRTQQEDSAVYLCASSGLAGVYNEQFFGPGTRLTVL.

The chain recombines TRBV3-1 (or the pseudogene TRBV3-2) with TRBJ1-1, with 8 bases aligning to TRBD1. The CDR3 extends over 16 amino acids. The germline gives CDR1 LGHDT, CDR2 YNNKEL (reference sequence). The V segment lost 1 base and the J segment 5 bases; nucleotides outside the gene matches: 9. The CDR3 DNA reads TGTGCCAGCAGCCAAGTACCAGGGGGCGTCCAGACTGAAGCTTTCTTT. Its protein product is CASSQVPGGVQTEAFF.

This chain links TRBV24-1 with TRBJ1-3; D gene unclear. CDR3 length: 12 amino acids. From germline, CDR1 is KGHDR and CDR2 SFDVKD. V gave up 10 bases and J gave up 0 bases, with 6 bases separating them. CDR3 in amino acids: CATADSGNTIYF. CDR3 nucleotides: TGTGCCACGGCAGACTCTGGAAACACCATATATTTT.

The chain combines TRBV6-4 with TRBJ1-5; unclear D gene. CDR3 size: 14 residues. The V and J ends lost 3 bases and 2 bases respectively, with 8 bases between them. Germline V gene lookup returns CDR1 MRHNA and CDR2 SNTAGT. The CDR3 is CASSENSGNQPQHF. The DNA of the CDR3 is TGTGCCAGCAGTGAGAACTCGGGCAATCAGCCCCAGCATTTT.

The chain recombines TRBV3-1 (or the pseudogene TRBV3-2) with TRBJ1-2; 7 bases line up with TRBD1. Germline V CDR1 and CDR2: LGHDT, YNNKEL (reference sequence). The CDR3 runs to 15 residues. Trimming removed 2 bases from V and 4 bases from J; junction bases left unmatched: 7. The CDR3 reads CASSQSRQGGYGYTF. For the CDR3, the DNA is TGTGCCAGCAGCCAATCGAGACAGGGCGGCTATGGCTACACCTTC.

The table lists this clone with a count of one. One end of the junction is discordant with germline, which a read error may explain. V gene TRBV6-5 combines with J gene TRBJ2-7, with 9 bases identical to TRBD1. The CDR3 has 11 amino acids. Germline V CDR1 and CDR2: MNHEY, SVGAGI. The CDR3 region is CASSRDRELYF. As DNA, the CDR3 is TGTGCCAGCAGCCGGGACAGGGAGCTGTACTTC.

V and J are TRBV5-1 and TRBJ2-7; the match to TRBD1 covers 10 bases. Germline CDR1 and CDR2: SGHRS and YFSETQ. J lost 4 bases, V lost 0 bases, and 10 bases had no gene match. The CDR3 has 17 amino acids. The DNA of the CDR3 is TGCGCCAGCAGCTTGGAGTTTGGGGACAGGGGAAAATACGAGCAGTACTTC. Its protein is CASSLEFGDRGKYEQYF.

In this sample, this clone turned up once. V gene TRBV11-3 combines with J gene TRBJ2-3, with unresolved D. V gave up 1 base and J gave up 0 bases, with 5 bases separating them. CDR3 size: 14 residues. Germline lookup yields CDR1 SGHNT and CDR2 YENEEA. The CDR3 is CASSLGGSTDTQYF. CDR3 nucleotides: TGTGCCAGCAGCTTAGGCGGCAGCACAGATACGCAGTATTTT.

Details on this clone: One end of the junction is discordant with germline, which a read error may explain. The V call is TRBV7-7, the J call TRBJ2-3; 10 bases match TRBD2. CDR1 SSHAT and CDR2 FNYEAQ come from the germline V gene (reference sequence). The CDR3 covers 16 residues. The CDR3 loop is CASSPSGGAPTDTQYF. The CDR3 nucleotides are TGTGCTAGCAGCCCGAGCGGGGGGGCGCCCACAGATACGCAGTATTTT.

The chain combines TRBV9 with TRBJ2-3, with a tentative D call TRBD1 (6 bases). This CDR3 region has 15 residues. V lost 5 bases to trimming and J lost 8 bases, with 21 bases between them. Germline loops: CDR1 SGDLS, CDR2 YYNGEE. CDR3 sequence (DNA): TGTGCCAGCAGGGTCGTAGGGGGAAGGTCGGGTACGCAGTATTTT. Translating it yields CASRVVGGRSGTQYF.